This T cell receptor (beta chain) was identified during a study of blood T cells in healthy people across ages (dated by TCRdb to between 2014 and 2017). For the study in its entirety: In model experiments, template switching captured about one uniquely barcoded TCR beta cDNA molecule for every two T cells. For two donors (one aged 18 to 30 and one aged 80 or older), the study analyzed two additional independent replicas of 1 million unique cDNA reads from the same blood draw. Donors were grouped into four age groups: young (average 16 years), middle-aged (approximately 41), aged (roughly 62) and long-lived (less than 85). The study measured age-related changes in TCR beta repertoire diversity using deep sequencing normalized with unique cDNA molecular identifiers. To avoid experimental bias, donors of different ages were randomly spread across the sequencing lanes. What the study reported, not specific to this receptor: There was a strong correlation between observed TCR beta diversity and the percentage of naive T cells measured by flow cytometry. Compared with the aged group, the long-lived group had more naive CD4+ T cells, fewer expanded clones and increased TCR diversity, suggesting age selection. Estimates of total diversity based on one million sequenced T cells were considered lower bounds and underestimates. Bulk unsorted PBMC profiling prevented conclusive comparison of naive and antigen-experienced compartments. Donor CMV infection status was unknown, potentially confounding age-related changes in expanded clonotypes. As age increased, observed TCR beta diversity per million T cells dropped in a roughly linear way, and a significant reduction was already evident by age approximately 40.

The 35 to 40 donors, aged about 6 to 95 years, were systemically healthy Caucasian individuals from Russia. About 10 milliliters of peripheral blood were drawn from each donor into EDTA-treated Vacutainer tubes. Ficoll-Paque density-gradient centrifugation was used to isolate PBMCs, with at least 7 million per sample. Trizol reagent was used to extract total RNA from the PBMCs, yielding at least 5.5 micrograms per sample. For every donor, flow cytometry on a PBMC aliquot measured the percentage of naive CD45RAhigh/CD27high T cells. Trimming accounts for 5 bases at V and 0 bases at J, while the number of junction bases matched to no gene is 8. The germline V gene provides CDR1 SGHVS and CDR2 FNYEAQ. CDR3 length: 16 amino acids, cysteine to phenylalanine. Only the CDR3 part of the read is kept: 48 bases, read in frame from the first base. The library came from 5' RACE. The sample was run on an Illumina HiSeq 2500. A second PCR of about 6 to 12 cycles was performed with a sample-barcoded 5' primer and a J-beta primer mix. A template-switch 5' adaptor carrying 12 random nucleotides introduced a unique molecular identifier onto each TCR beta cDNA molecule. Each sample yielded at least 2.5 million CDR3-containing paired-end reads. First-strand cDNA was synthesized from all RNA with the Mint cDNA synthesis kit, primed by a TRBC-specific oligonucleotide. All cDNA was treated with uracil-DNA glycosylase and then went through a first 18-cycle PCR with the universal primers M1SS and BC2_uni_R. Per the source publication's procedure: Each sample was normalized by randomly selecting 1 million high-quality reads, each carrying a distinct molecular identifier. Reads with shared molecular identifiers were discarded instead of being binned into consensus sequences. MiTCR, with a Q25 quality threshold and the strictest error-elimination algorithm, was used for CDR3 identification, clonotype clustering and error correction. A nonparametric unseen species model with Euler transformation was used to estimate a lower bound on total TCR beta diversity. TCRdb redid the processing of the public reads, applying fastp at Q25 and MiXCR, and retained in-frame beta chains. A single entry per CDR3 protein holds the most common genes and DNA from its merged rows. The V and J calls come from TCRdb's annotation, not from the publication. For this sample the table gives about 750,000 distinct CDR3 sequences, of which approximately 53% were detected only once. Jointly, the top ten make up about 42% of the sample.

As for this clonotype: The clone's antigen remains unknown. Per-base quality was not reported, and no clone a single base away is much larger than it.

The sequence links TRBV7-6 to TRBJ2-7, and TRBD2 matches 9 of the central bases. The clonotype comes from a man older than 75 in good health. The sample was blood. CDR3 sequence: CASSTLAGQSSYEQYF. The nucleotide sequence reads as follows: TGTGCCAGCAGCACCCTAGCGGGGCAGAGCTCCTACGAGCAGTACTTC.